This TCR beta chain was found in a study of vaccination and CD4 T cells after COVID-19. Study background: The post-COVID samples were taken a median roughly 98 days after diagnosis, anywhere from 35 to 161.

Germline CDR1 and CDR2: DFQATT and SNEGSKA (reference sequence). The CDR3 runs 14 residues. V shed 2 bases and J 0 bases; nucleotides not matched to a gene: 3. Findings and limits, study-wide: From a median of about 20 to 40, SARS-CoV-2-reactive clonotypes increased, though not significantly.

An Oncomine TCR Beta short-read assay was used to sequence the DNA from cultured CD4+ T cells. TCRdb recomputed calls from the PCR reads with MiXCR, one row per CDR3 protein. Seen here are roughly 12,000 distinct CDR3 sequences, 60% observed once, and the top ten hold just over 8.5%. The sample's treatment: roughly 10-day PBMC culture with coronavirus spike peptide pools or control peptides (ViraFEST assay). Half the medium was replaced with fresh IL-2 medium on days 3 and 7. By negative selection, CD4+ T cells were isolated once culture had run for 9 to 10 days. Regarding this clonotype: Its antigen is not identified.

The J gene is TRBJ1-2, the V gene TRBV20-1; 7 bases are shared with TRBD1. The sample consisted of CD4+ T cells from blood, cultured in vitro, taken before SARS-CoV-2 vaccination. The sequence came from a human donor who had recovered from COVID-19. The chain's CDR3 is CSARTGTANYGYTF. CDR3 in DNA: TGCAGTGCTAGAACCGGGACAGCTAACTATGGCTACACCTTC.